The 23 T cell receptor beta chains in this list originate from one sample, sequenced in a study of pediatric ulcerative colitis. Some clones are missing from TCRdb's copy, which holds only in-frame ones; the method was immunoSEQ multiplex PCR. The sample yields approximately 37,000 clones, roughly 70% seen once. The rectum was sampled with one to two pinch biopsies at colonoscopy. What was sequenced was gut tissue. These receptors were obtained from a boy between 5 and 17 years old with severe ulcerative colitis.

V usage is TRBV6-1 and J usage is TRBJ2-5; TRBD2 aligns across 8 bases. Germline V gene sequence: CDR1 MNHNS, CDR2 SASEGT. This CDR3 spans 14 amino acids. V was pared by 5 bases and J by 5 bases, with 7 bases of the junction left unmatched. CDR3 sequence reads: CASSSLASGETQYF. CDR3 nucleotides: TGTGCCAGCAGTTCCCTGGCTAGCGGGGAGACCCAGTACTTC.

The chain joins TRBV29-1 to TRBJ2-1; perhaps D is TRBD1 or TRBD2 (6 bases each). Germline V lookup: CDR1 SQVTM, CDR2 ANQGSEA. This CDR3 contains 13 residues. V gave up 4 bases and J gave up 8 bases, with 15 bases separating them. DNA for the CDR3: TGCAGCGTTGCCGGGGGCAGCCTCCATGAGCAGTTCTTC. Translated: CSVAGGSLHEQFF.

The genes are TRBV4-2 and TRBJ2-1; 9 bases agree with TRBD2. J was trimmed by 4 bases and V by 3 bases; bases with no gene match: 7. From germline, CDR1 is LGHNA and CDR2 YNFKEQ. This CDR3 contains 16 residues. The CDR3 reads CASSQVSGGPYNEQFF. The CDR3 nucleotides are TGTGCCAGCAGCCAGGTTAGCGGGGGACCTTACAATGAGCAGTTCTTC.

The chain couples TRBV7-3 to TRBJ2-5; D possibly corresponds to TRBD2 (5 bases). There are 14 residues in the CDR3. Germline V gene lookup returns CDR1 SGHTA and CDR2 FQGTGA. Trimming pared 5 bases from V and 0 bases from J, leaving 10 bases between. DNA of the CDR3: TGTGCCAGCAGCCGTACGGGGTACCAAGAGACCCAGTACTTC. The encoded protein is CASSRTGYQETQYF.

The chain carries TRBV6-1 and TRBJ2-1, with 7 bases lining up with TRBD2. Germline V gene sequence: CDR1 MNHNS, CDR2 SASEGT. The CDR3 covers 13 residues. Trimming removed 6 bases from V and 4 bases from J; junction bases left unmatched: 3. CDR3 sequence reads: CASSGGYYNEQFF. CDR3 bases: TGTGCCAGCAGCGGGGGGTATTACAATGAGCAGTTCTTC.

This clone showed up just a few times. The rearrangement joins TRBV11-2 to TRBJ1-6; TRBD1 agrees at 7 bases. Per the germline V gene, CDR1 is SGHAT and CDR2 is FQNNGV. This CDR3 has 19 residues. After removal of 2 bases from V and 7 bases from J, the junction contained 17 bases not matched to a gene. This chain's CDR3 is CASSLTLPGEGAINSPLHF. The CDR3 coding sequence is TGTGCCAGCAGCTTAACCCTTCCGGGAGAGGGGGCGATAAATTCACCCCTCCACTTT. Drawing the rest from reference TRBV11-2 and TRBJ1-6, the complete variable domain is EAGVAQSPRYKIIEKRQSVAFWCNPISGHATLYWYQQILGQGPKLLIQFQNNGVVDDSQLPKDRFSAERLKGVDSTLKIQPAKLEDSAVYLCASSLTLPGEGAINSPLHFGNGTRLTVT.

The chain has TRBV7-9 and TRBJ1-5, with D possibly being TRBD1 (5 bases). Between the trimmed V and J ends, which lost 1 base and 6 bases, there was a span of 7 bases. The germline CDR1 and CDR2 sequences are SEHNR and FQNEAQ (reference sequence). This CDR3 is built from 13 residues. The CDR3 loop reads CASSLGGTQPQHF. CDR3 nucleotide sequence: TGTGCCAGCAGCTTAGGGGGGACTCAGCCCCAGCATTTT.

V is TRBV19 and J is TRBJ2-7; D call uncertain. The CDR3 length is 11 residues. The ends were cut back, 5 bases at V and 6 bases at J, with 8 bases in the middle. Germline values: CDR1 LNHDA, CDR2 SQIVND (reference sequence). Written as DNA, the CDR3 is TGTGCCAGTAGTCCGGGCCTCGAGCAGTACTTC. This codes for CASSPGLEQYF.

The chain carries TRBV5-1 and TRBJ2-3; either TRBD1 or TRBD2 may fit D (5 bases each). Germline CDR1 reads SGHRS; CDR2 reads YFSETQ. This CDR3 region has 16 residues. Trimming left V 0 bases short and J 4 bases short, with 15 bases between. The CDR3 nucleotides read TGCGCCAGCAGCTTGGGGCAGGGCCCCGGGGCAGATACGCAGTATTTT. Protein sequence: CASSLGQGPGADTQYF. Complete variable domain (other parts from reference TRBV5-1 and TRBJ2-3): KAGVTQTPRYLIKTRGQQVTLSCSPISGHRSVSWYQQTPGQGLQFLFEYFSETQRNKGNFPGRFSGRQFSNSRSEMNVSTLELGDSALYLCASSLGQGPGADTQYFGPGTRLTVL.

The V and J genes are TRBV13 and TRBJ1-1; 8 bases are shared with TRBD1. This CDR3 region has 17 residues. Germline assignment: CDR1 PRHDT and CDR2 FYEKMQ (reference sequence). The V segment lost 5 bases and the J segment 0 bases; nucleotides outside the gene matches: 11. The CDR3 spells CASSPRDRSIMNTEAFF. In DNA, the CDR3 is TGTGCCAGCAGCCCCCGGGACAGGAGCATAATGAACACTGAAGCTTTCTTT.

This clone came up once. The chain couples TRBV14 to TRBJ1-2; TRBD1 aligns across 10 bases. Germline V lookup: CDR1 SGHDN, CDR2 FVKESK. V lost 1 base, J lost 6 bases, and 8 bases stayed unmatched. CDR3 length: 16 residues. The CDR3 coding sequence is TGTGCCAGCAGCCAAGTCGGGACAGGGGCTCGGAATGGCTACACCTTC. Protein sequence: CASSQVGTGARNGYTF.

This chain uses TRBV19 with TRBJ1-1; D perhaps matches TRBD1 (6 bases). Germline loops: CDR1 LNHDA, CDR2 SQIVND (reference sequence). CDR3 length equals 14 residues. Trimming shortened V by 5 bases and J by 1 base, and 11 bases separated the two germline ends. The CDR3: CASSQGRRNTEAFF. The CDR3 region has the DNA TGTGCCAGTAGTCAGGGGAGGAGGAACACTGAAGCTTTCTTT.

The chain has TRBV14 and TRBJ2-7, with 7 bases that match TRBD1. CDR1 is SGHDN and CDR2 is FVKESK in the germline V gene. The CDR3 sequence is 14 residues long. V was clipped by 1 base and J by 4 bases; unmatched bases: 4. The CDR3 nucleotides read TGTGCCAGCAGCCAAGCGAGGGGGCCATACGAGCAGTACTTC. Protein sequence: CASSQARGPYEQYF.

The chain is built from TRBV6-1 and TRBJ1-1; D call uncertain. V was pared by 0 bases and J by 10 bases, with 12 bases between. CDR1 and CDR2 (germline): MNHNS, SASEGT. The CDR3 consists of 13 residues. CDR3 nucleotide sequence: TGTGCCAGCAGTGAAGCAGTGGATATCGGAGCTTTCTTT. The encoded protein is CASSEAVDIGAFF.

The CDR3 loop reads CASSLHRETNYGYTF. In nucleotides, the CDR3 is TGTGCCAGCAGCTTGCATCGGGAAACTAACTATGGCTACACCTTC. This chain connects TRBV7-2 to TRBJ1-2; D unresolved. Trimming pared 3 bases from V and 0 bases from J, leaving 11 bases between. Germline V lookup: CDR1 SGHTA, CDR2 FQGNSA. This CDR3 is 15 amino acids long. Combining the CDR3 with reference TRBV7-2 and TRBJ1-2 gives the whole variable domain GAGVSQSPSNKVTEKGKDVELRCDPISGHTALYWYRQSLGQGLEFLIYFQGNSAPDKSGLPSDRFSAERTGGSVSTLTIQRTQQEDSAVYLCASSLHRETNYGYTFGSGTRLTVV.

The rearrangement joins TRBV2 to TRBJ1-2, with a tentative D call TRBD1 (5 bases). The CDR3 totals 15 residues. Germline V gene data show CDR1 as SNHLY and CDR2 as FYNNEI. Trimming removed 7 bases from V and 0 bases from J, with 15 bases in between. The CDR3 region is CASIPNRSSNYGYTF. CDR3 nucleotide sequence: TGTGCCAGCATACCAAACAGGAGTTCTAACTATGGCTACACCTTC.

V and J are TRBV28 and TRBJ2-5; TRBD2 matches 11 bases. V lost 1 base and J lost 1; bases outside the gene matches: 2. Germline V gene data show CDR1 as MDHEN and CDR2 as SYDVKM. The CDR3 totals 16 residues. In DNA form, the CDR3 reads TGTGCCAGCAGTTTATATGGGACTAGCGGCCAAGAGACCCAGTACTTC. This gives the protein CASSLYGTSGQETQYF.

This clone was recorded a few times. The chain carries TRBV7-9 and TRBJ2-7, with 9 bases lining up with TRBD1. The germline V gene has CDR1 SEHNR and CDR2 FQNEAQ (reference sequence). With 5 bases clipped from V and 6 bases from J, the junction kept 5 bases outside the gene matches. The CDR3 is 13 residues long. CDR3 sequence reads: CASSRGQGSEQYF. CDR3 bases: TGTGCCAGCAGCCGAGGACAGGGGAGCGAGCAGTACTTC.

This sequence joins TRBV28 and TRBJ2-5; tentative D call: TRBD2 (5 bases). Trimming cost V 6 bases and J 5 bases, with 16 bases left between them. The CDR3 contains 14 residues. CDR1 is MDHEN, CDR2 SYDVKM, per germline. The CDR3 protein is CASRNPVRGETQYF. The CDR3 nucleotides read TGTGCCAGCAGGAACCCAGTTCGAGGGGAGACCCAGTACTTC. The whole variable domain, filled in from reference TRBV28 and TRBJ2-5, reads DVKVTQSSRYLVKRTGEKVFLECVQDMDHENMFWYRQDPGLGLRLIYFSYDVKMKEKGDIPEGYSVSREKKERFSLILESASTNQTSMYLCASRNPVRGETQYFGPGTRLLVL.

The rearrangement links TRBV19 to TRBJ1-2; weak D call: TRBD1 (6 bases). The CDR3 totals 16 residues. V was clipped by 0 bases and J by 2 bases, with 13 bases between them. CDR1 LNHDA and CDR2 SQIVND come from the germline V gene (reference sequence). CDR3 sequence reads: CASSIDVNRVNYGYTF. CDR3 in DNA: TGTGCCAGTAGTATAGATGTGAACAGGGTCAACTATGGCTACACCTTC.

The CDR3 protein is CASRSRASNEAFF. CDR3 bases: TGTGCCAGCAGGTCCCGGGCCAGCAATGAAGCTTTCTTT. The rearrangement joins TRBV6-1 to TRBJ1-1; D gene uncertain. V was shortened by 6 bases and J by 7 bases, with 15 bases between the two germline ends. This CDR3 is 13 amino acids long. CDR1 and CDR2 from the germline V gene are MNHNS and SASEGT.

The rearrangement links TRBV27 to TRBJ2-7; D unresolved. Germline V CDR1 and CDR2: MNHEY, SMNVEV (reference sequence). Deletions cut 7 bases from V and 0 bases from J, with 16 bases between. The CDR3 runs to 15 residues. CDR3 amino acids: CASNSRRPSSYEQYF. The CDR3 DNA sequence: TGTGCCAGCAATTCTCGACGCCCGAGCTCCTACGAGCAGTACTTC.

CDR3 DNA sequence: TGTGCCAGCAGCTTGGGGCCCACAGATACGCAGTATTTT. Encoded protein: CASSLGPTDTQYF. This chain joins TRBV5-6 and TRBJ2-3; D not resolved. Germline V lookup: CDR1 SGHDT, CDR2 YYEEEE. V was cut by 0 bases and J by 2 bases, with 4 bases left in between. The CDR3 has 13 amino acids.